Sequencing of this T cell receptor (beta chain) was carried out in a study of shared clonotypes between healthy human individuals. The study's findings and limits: Blood was the only sampled material, and tissue repertoires likely differ. Naive subsets generally had larger estimated richness than memory subsets.

About this clone: Its antigen is undetermined.

It was CD45RO-negative cells, positively selected for CCR7, that made up naive CD8 cells, with terminally differentiated effector memory CD45RA+ cells excluded. Original data processing: Filtering differed since immunoSEQ provided only junctions, with no quality scores. Profiling relied on immunoSEQ multiplex PCR, and the TCRdb table lists in-frame clones only, not all of them. V, J and clone size were drawn from that table, and D and trimming were deduced from the DNA. The table has 1.5 million to 2.5 million clones, less than 95% seen once. In germline, CDR1 is SGHTA, CDR2 FQGNSA. V dropped 2 bases and J dropped 2; count of bases not matched to a gene: 10. The CDR3 consists of 17 residues.

Sample: naive CD8+ T cells sorted from blood. This chain connects TRBV7-2 to TRBJ2-3; TRBD2 matches at 7 bases. The clonotype comes from a man aged 18 to 35 in good health. The CDR3 reads CASSLLSGITPTDTQYF. The CDR3 DNA reads TGTGCCAGCAGCTTATTGAGCGGGATTACCCCCACAGATACGCAGTATTTT. The whole variable domain, filled in from reference TRBV7-2 and TRBJ2-3, reads GAGVSQSPSNKVTEKGKDVELRCDPISGHTALYWYRQSLGQGLEFLIYFQGNSAPDKSGLPSDRFSAERTGGSVSTLTIQRTQQEDSAVYLCASSLLSGITPTDTQYFGPGTRLTVL.